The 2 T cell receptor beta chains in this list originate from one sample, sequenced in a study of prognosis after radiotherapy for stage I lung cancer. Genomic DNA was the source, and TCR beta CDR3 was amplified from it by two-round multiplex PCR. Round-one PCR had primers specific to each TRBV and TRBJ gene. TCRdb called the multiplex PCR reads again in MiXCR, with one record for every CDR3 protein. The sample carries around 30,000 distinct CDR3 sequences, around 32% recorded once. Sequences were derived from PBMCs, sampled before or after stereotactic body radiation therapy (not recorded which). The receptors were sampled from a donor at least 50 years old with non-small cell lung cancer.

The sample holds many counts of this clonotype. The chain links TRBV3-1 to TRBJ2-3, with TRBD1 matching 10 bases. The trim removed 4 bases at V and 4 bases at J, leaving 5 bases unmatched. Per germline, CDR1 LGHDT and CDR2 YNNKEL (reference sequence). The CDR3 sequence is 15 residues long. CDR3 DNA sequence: TGTGCCAGCAGCCGACAGGGGGCGAGGGCAGATACGCAGTATTTT. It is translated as CASSRQGARADTQYF.

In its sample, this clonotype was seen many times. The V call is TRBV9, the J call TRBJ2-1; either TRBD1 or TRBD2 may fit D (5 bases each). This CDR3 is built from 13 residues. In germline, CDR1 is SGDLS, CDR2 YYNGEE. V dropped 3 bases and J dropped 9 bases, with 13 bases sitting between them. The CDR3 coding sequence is TGTGCCAGCAGCGAGACCCCAGGGAGTGAGCAGTTCTTC. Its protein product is CASSETPGSEQFF.